These T cell receptor beta chains were read from a single sample in a study of spatial heterogeneity in lung cancer. TCRdb analysed the 5' RACE reads with MiXCR anew, one entry per CDR3 protein. Of roughly 70,000 distinct CDR3 sequences in the sample, roughly 8.9% were seen once. This sample comprised PBMCs, obtained at follow-up. Receptors originate from a female donor with early-stage non-small cell lung cancer. Each CDR3 is given with its conserved first and last residue. A D gene is named only where the DNA matches it firmly. Only some rows state a clone size, as once, few, many or a class for expanded clones.

>TRBJ2-7|NA|TRBV18|14|NA
CASSPTEGTSEQYF
TGTGCCAGCTCACCTACCGAGGGGACCAGCGAGCAGTACTTC
>TRBJ2-3|many|TRBV7-9|17|TRBD2
CASSPSGTSGDTDTQYF
TGTGCCAGCAGCCCCTCCGGGACTAGCGGGGACACAGATACGCAGTATTTT
>TRBJ1-2|many|TRBV3-1|14|TRBD1
CASSRLQGGVGYTF
TGTGCCAGCAGCCGATTACAGGGGGGCGTCGGCTACACCTTC
>TRBJ2-1|many|TRBV10-3|14|TRBD2
CAISGLAGGHEQFF
TGTGCCATCAGCGGACTAGCGGGAGGTCATGAGCAGTTCTTC
>TRBJ1-1|many|TRBV6-1|14|NA
CASSASGSFKSSFF
TGTGCCAGCAGTGCTTCAGGTAGTTTCAAGTCGTCTTTCTTT
>TRBJ2-7|few|TRBV20-1|13|TRBD2
CSFSGSALYEQYF
TGCAGTTTTAGCGGGAGTGCACTCTACGAGCAGTACTTC
>TRBJ1-5|many|TRBV6-4|15|NA
CASSLWGNSNQPQHF
TGTGCCAGCAGTCTCTGGGGTAATAGCAATCAGCCCCAGCATTTT
>TRBJ1-2|many|TRBV6-5|13|NA
CASSFDGNYGYTF
TGTGCCAGCAGCTTCGACGGTAACTATGGCTACACCTTC
>TRBJ2-1|NA|TRBV9|12|NA
CASSVVFGEQFF
TGTGCCAGCAGCGTAGTTTTTGGTGAGCAGTTCTTC
>TRBJ1-5|many|TRBV24-1|14|NA
CATSRGASNQPQHF
TGTGCCACCAGCAGAGGGGCTAGCAATCAGCCCCAGCATTTT
>TRBJ2-3|NA|TRBV11-2|15|NA
CASSAPGSGTDTQYF
TGTGCCAGCAGCGCACCGGGATCGGGCACAGATACGCAGTATTTT
>TRBJ2-1|many|TRBV28|16|TRBD2
CASRGGRAIGYNEQFF
TGTGCCAGCAGGGGCGGGAGGGCCATAGGGTACAATGAGCAGTTCTTC
>TRBJ2-2|few|TRBV3-1|16|TRBD1
CASTQNRGPNTGELFF
TGTGCCAGCACCCAGAACAGGGGCCCGAACACCGGGGAGCTGTTTTTT
>TRBJ1-2|once|TRBV14|14|NA
CASSQGVGDYGYTF
TGTGCCAGCAGCCAAGGGGTGGGGGACTATGGCTACACCTTC
>TRBJ2-5|many|TRBV12-3/TRBV12-4|14|TRBD2
CASSFGGYQETQYF
TGTGCCAGCAGTTTCGGGGGGTACCAAGAGACCCAGTACTTC
>TRBJ1-1|few|TRBV28|15|TRBD1
CAAPRGGQGDTEAFF
TGTGCCGCCCCCAGGGGAGGGCAGGGGGACACTGAAGCTTTCTTT
>TRBJ2-2|many|TRBV3-1|16|TRBD1
CASSQVGTGVTGELFF
TGTGCCAGCAGCCAAGTCGGGACAGGAGTCACCGGGGAGCTGTTTTTT
>TRBJ1-2|few|TRBV20-1|12|NA
CSAGVGARGYTF
TGCAGTGCTGGGGTGGGGGCAAGAGGCTACACCTTC
>TRBJ2-1|many|TRBV7-2|14|NA
CASSFWAFADEQFF
TGTGCCAGCAGCTTCTGGGCGTTTGCTGATGAGCAGTTCTTC
>TRBJ2-5|NA|TRBV20-1|12|TRBD2
CSAKGGRETQYF
TGCAGTGCTAAAGGCGGGAGGGAGACCCAGTACTTC
>TRBJ2-3|NA|TRBV19|13|NA
CASREGSTDTQYF
TGTGCCAGTAGGGAAGGCAGCACAGATACGCAGTATTTT
>TRBJ2-1|many|TRBV5-1|14|NA
CASYEGYRGNEQFF
TGCGCCAGCTACGAGGGCTACCGGGGCAATGAGCAGTTCTTC
>TRBJ2-5|many|TRBV29-1|11|NA
CSVPGVTTQYF
TGCAGCGTGCCGGGGGTGACGACCCAGTACTTC
>TRBJ2-5|many|TRBV11-2|15|TRBD2
CASSFLAGGPETQYF
TGTGCCAGCAGCTTCCTAGCGGGAGGGCCGGAGACCCAGTACTTC